This is a list of T cell receptor beta chains from one sample in a study of OX40 agonist ivuxolimab in advanced cancers. TCRdb's table, derived via immunoSEQ multiplex PCR, lists solely in-frame clones and lacks some. The sample includes approximately 60,000 clones, 77% of them seen just once. This specimen was CD4+ or CD8+ T cells sorted from blood, taken in a trial of the OX40 agonist ivuxolimab. The receptors were sampled from an adult with an advanced solid tumor such as melanoma, head and neck, liver or kidney cancer. Each CDR3 is given with its conserved first and last residue. Fields, in order: D gene, J gene, clone size, V gene, CDR3 length, CDR3 protein, CDR3 DNA. The D gene is left open where the match is weak. Part of the rows lack a size; the others show once, few, many or a class for expanded clones.

d_gene: TRBD2; j_gene: TRBJ2-7; abundance: .; v_gene: TRBV6-1; len: 15; CDR3aa: CASRDLAGGLYEQYF; CDR3nt: TGTGCCAGCAGGGACCTAGCGGGGGGGCTCTACGAGCAGTACTTC
d_gene: .; j_gene: TRBJ2-7; abundance: .; v_gene: TRBV28; len: 11; CDR3aa: CASSLHLGQYF; CDR3nt: TGTGCCAGCAGTTTACATCTGGGACAGTACTTC
d_gene: .; j_gene: TRBJ1-5; abundance: .; v_gene: TRBV15; len: 14; CDR3aa: CATSRDSGNQPQHF; CDR3nt: TGTGCCACCAGCAGAGATTCAGGAAATCAGCCCCAGCATTTT
d_gene: .; j_gene: TRBJ1-5; abundance: .; v_gene: TRBV15; len: 14; CDR3aa: CATSRDTGNQPQHF; CDR3nt: TGTGCCACCAGCAGAGACACGGGCAATCAGCCCCAGCATTTT
d_gene: TRBD2; j_gene: TRBJ2-3; abundance: .; v_gene: TRBV18; len: 16; CDR3aa: CASSRLAGGSTDTQYF; CDR3nt: TGTGCCAGCTCCCGACTAGCGGGAGGGAGCACAGATACGCAGTATTTT
d_gene: TRBD1; j_gene: TRBJ1-3; abundance: .; v_gene: TRBV27; len: 14; CDR3aa: CASARTGFGNTIYF; CDR3nt: TGTGCCAGCGCCCGGACAGGGTTCGGAAACACCATATATTTT
d_gene: .; j_gene: TRBJ2-7; abundance: .; v_gene: TRBV27; len: 12; CDR3aa: CASSLLGYEQYF; CDR3nt: TGTGCCAGCAGTTTACTGGGCTACGAGCAGTACTTC
d_gene: .; j_gene: TRBJ1-1; abundance: .; v_gene: TRBV30; len: 17; CDR3aa: CACSGPHNRPRGTEAFF; CDR3nt: TGTGCCTGTTCAGGACCCCATAACAGGCCCCGGGGGACTGAAGCTTTCTTT
d_gene: TRBD2; j_gene: TRBJ2-1; abundance: .; v_gene: TRBV5-4; len: 16; CDR3aa: CASSLALAGGSHEQFF; CDR3nt: TGTGCCAGCAGCTTGGCACTAGCGGGGGGATCCCATGAGCAGTTCTTC
d_gene: .; j_gene: TRBJ1-2; abundance: .; v_gene: TRBV2; len: 13; CDR3aa: CASRRDTNYGYTF; CDR3nt: TGTGCCAGCAGACGAGATACCAACTATGGCTACACCTTC
d_gene: .; j_gene: TRBJ1-5; abundance: .; v_gene: TRBV29-1; len: 12; CDR3aa: CSVESSNQPQHF; CDR3nt: TGCAGCGTGGAGAGTAGCAATCAGCCCCAGCATTTT
d_gene: .; j_gene: TRBJ2-3; abundance: few; v_gene: TRBV9; len: 14; CDR3aa: CASSVAWSTDTQYF; CDR3nt: TGTGCCAGCAGCGTAGCTTGGAGCACAGATACGCAGTATTTT
d_gene: TRBD1; j_gene: TRBJ1-2; abundance: once; v_gene: TRBV14; len: 16; CDR3aa: CASSQVPGQSLYGYTF; CDR3nt: TGTGCCAGCAGCCAGGTACCGGGACAGAGCCTATATGGCTACACCTTC
d_gene: TRBD2; j_gene: TRBJ2-7; abundance: .; v_gene: TRBV28; len: 15; CDR3aa: CASTTFSGGAYEQYF; CDR3nt: TGTGCCAGCACCACATTTAGCGGGGGAGCCTACGAGCAGTACTTC
d_gene: .; j_gene: TRBJ1-5; abundance: .; v_gene: TRBV27; len: 15; CDR3aa: CASSLWGARNQPQHF; CDR3nt: TGTGCCAGCAGTTTATGGGGGGCAAGAAATCAGCCCCAGCATTTT
d_gene: TRBD1; j_gene: TRBJ1-2; abundance: .; v_gene: TRBV6-6; len: 16; CDR3aa: CASSPPPGQATYGYTF; CDR3nt: TGTGCCAGCAGTCCACCCCCGGGACAGGCCACTTATGGCTACACCTTC
d_gene: TRBD1; j_gene: TRBJ2-1; abundance: .; v_gene: TRBV5-1; len: 14; CDR3aa: CASRSDRGTSKQFF; CDR3nt: TGCGCCAGCAGATCCGACAGGGGCACTTCAAAGCAGTTCTTC
d_gene: TRBD1; j_gene: TRBJ2-5; abundance: .; v_gene: TRBV27; len: 13; CDR3aa: CASTEQGAKTQYF; CDR3nt: TGTGCCAGTACCGAACAGGGGGCAAAGACCCAGTACTTC
d_gene: .; j_gene: TRBJ2-7; abundance: .; v_gene: TRBV29-1; len: 13; CDR3aa: CSVRSVGSWEQYF; CDR3nt: TGCAGCGTCCGATCCGTTGGTTCCTGGGAGCAGTACTTC
d_gene: .; j_gene: TRBJ1-2; abundance: few; v_gene: TRBV11-2; len: 14; CDR3aa: CASSFNQDTGGYTF; CDR3nt: TGTGCCAGCAGCTTCAACCAGGATACCGGGGGCTACACCTTC
d_gene: .; j_gene: TRBJ1-4; abundance: .; v_gene: TRBV5-3; len: 16; CDR3aa: CARSLAHREYAEKLFF; CDR3nt: TGTGCCAGAAGCTTGGCACACAGGGAGTATGCTGAAAAACTGTTTTTT
d_gene: .; j_gene: TRBJ2-3; abundance: .; v_gene: TRBV19; len: 14; CDR3aa: CASSMMASTDTQYF; CDR3nt: TGTGCCAGTAGTATGATGGCTAGCACAGATACGCAGTATTTT
d_gene: .; j_gene: TRBJ1-3; abundance: .; v_gene: TRBV7-2; len: 15; CDR3aa: CASSLYGPSGNTIYF; CDR3nt: TGTGCCAGCAGCCTCTACGGTCCCTCTGGAAACACCATATATTTT